A single sample gave rise to the 14 T cell receptor beta chains below, sequenced in a study of T cells in Graves' hyperthyroidism and ophthalmopathy. Authors of the study amplified TCR beta CDR3 regions from RNA transcripts. HTBI primers drove first-round RT-PCR of the TCR CDR3. TCRdb re-called the multiplex PCR reads through MiXCR, storing one row per CDR3 protein. The profile shows more than 350,000 distinct CDR3 sequences, about 16% of them singletons. Sequences were obtained from blood. The receptors were sampled from a woman in her thirties with Graves' hyperthyroidism.

This clonotype turned up a few times. The junction shows a germline mismatch at one end, possibly a read error. The chain combines TRBV3-1 with TRBJ2-5, with 12 positions matching TRBD2. This CDR3 region has 13 residues. Germline-derived CDR1 and CDR2 are LGHDT and YNNKEL (reference sequence). The CDR3 region has the DNA TGTGCCAGCAGCCAAAAGACTAGCGGGGGAACCAACTTC. This encodes CASSQKTSGGTNF.

The chain is built from TRBV7-9 and TRBJ1-1; TRBD1 agrees at 8 bases. Per germline, CDR1 SEHNR and CDR2 FQNEAQ (reference sequence). CDR3 length: 17 residues. Unmatched junction bases numbered 11, after V lost 0 bases and J lost 5 bases. The CDR3 here is CASSLAGTGAKGTEAFF. CDR3 in DNA: TGTGCCAGCAGCTTAGCCGGGACAGGCGCTAAGGGGACTGAAGCTTTCTTT.

This clonotype showed up many times. The chain employs TRBV27 and TRBJ2-7; no reliable D call. Trimming took 3 bases from V and 3 from J, leaving 9 bases between them. CDR3 size: 13 residues. CDR1 and CDR2 (germline): MNHEY, SMNVEV (reference sequence). In DNA form, the CDR3 reads TGTGCCAGCAGTTTGACCCAAAACTACGAGCAGTACTTC. Amino acids: CASSLTQNYEQYF.

There are a few counts of this clonotype. This rearrangement joins TRBV9 to TRBJ2-7, with D perhaps TRBD2 (5 bases). The CDR3 runs to 13 residues. Trimming took 4 bases from V and 3 from J, leaving 11 bases between them. Germline V gives CDR1 SGDLS, CDR2 YYNGEE. Written as DNA, the CDR3 is TGTGCCAGCAGCCCCGACGGGATCTACGAGCAGTACTTC. Its translation is CASSPDGIYEQYF.

This clonotype occurred many times. This chain links TRBV29-1 with TRBJ2-5; TRBD1 is a possible D gene (5 bases). This CDR3 region has 14 residues. The germline V and J ends were trimmed by 2 bases and 1 base, with 11 bases remaining between them. Per the germline V gene, CDR1 is SQVTM and CDR2 is ANQGSEA. CDR3 coding DNA: TGCAGCGTTGAACGTTCGACAGTCCAAGAGACCCAGTACTTC. Residues: CSVERSTVQETQYF.

This clonotype was seen many times. V usage is TRBV3-1 and J usage is TRBJ2-3, with 9 bases matching TRBD1. With 4 bases clipped from V and 6 bases from J, the junction kept 8 bases outside the gene matches. This CDR3 has 15 amino acids. Germline V gives CDR1 LGHDT, CDR2 YNNKEL (reference sequence). The CDR3 nucleotides are TGTGCCAGCAGCCCCCGGGACAGGGAGCCGGATACGCAGTATTTT. Its protein is CASSPRDREPDTQYF.

At least ten counts were recorded for this clonotype. This chain joins TRBV6-1 and TRBJ1-2, with 9 positions matching TRBD1. The germline V gene has CDR1 MNHNS and CDR2 SASEGT. V lost 6 bases and J lost 6; bases outside the gene matches: 5. The CDR3 runs 13 residues. This CDR3 reads CASRSGTGHGYTF. Here the CDR3 DNA reads TGTGCCAGCAGGTCCGGGACAGGGCATGGCTACACCTTC.

Notes on this clonotype: This may arise from a read error, as a much more abundant clone is one base away. This chain connects TRBV20-1 to TRBJ2-5, with 7 bases matching TRBD2. This CDR3 is 14 amino acids long. Germline CDR1 DFQATT, CDR2 SNEGSKA (reference sequence). The CDR3 DNA sequence: TGCAGTGCTAGGTTTCCTAGCGGACAAGAGACCCAGTGCTTC. Its protein product is CSARFPSGQETQCF.

The genes are TRBV5-1 and TRBJ2-3; a possible D gene is TRBD1 (6 bases). The CDR3 contains 14 residues. The germline CDR1 and CDR2 sequences are SGHRS and YFSETQ. Trimming pared 4 bases from V and 2 bases from J, leaving 11 bases between. The CDR3 DNA is TGCGCCAGCAGCCCTGGACAGAACACAGATACGCAGTATTTT. It yields the protein CASSPGQNTDTQYF.

This clonotype appeared a few times. The gene calls are TRBV29-1 and TRBJ1-5; no clear D gene. Trimming left V 1 base short and J 5 bases short, with 12 bases between. Germline assignment: CDR1 SQVTM and CDR2 ANQGSEA. The CDR3 sequence is 14 residues long. Written as DNA, the CDR3 is TGCAGCGTTGAAGCCGGAGGTGGGGATCAGCCCCAGCATTTT. This encodes CSVEAGGGDQPQHF.

This clonotype was found many times. The chain couples TRBV7-2 to TRBJ2-3; TRBD1 is a possible D gene (6 bases). The germline CDR1 and CDR2 sequences are SGHTA and FQGNSA. The CDR3 extends over 14 amino acids. Trimming took 5 bases from V and 4 from J, leaving 13 bases between them. Written as DNA, the CDR3 is TGTGCCAGCAGCCCCCGACAGGTTTCAGATACGCAGTATTTT. It encodes CASSPRQVSDTQYF.

In this sample, this clonotype turned up many times. J is TRBJ2-3 and V is TRBV5-8; weak D call: TRBD1 (6 bases). V was shortened by 0 bases and J by 7 bases, with 15 bases between the two germline ends. Germline CDR1 is SGHTS and CDR2 is YDEGEE. The CDR3 sequence is 15 residues long. The CDR3 DNA reads TGTGCCAGCAGCTTGGGGGTTCAGGGGTTCAATACGCAGTATTTT. This gives the protein CASSLGVQGFNTQYF. Variable domain in full (rest from reference TRBV5-8 and TRBJ2-3): EAGVTQSPTHLIKTRGQQATLRCSPISGHTSVYWYQQALGLGLQFLLWYDEGEERNRGNFPPRFSGRQFPNYSSELNVNALELEDSALYLCASSLGVQGFNTQYFGPGTRLTVL.

This clonotype was seen a few times. The V gene is TRBV6-1, the J gene TRBJ2-1, with D unresolved. CDR3 size: 12 residues. V was clipped by 8 bases and J by 5 bases, with 10 bases between them. Germline V gene data show CDR1 as MNHNS and CDR2 as SASEGT. The CDR3 DNA reads TGTGCCAGCTCCTCGGTTGACAATGAGCAGTTCTTC. The encoded protein is CASSSVDNEQFF.

This clonotype was seen more than once but under ten times. CDR3 sequence (DNA): TGCAGTGCTAGTCCGAGGGTGGGTAACCAAGAGACCCAGTACTTC. It is translated as CSASPRVGNQETQYF. The V and J genes are TRBV20-1 and TRBJ2-5; D may be TRBD2 (5 bases). Germline loops: CDR1 DFQATT, CDR2 SNEGSKA (reference sequence). The CDR3 spans 15 residues. The V and J ends lost 3 bases and 0 bases respectively, with 14 bases between them.